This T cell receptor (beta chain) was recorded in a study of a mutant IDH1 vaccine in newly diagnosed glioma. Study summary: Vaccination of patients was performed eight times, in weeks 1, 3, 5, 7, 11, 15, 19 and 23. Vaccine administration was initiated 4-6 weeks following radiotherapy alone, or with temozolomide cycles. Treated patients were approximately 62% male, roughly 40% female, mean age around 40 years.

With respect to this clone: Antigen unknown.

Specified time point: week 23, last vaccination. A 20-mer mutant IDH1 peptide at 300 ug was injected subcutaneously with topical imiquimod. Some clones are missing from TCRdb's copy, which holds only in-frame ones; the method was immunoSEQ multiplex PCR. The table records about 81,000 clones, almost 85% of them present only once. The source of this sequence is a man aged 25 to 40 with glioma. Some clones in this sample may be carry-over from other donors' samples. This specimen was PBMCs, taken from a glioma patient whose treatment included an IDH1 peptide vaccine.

The CDR3 loop reads CAISELTIAEAFF. In DNA form, the CDR3 reads TGTGCCATCAGTGAGTTGACGATCGCTGAAGCTTTCTTT. This chain joins TRBV10-3 and TRBJ1-1; D is unresolved. The CDR3 consists of 13 residues. Deletions cut 1 base from V and 6 bases from J, with 9 bases between. CDR1 is ENHRY, CDR2 SYGVKD, per germline.